What follows are 2 T cell receptor beta chains derived from one specimen sequenced in a study of cytomegalovirus exposure and HLA in healthy donors. Measured with immunoSEQ multiplex PCR; TCRdb has only the in-frame clones, and not every one. The table includes 150,000 to 200,000 clones, roughly 88% detected once. The sample consisted of PBMCs. These receptors all stem from a young woman in good health and CMV-seronegative.

This clone turned up a few times. The chain joins TRBV7-2 to TRBJ2-5, with D possibly TRBD2 on 6 matching bases. The CDR3 loop spans 15 amino acids. V lost 4 bases, J lost 5 bases, and 17 bases lay in between. Germline loops: CDR1 SGHTA, CDR2 FQGNSA. In DNA, the CDR3 is TGTGCCAGCAGCTCCCAGGCTAGTGGGGGGGAGACCCAGTACTTC. Amino acid sequence: CASSSQASGGETQYF.

The CDR3 coding sequence is TGCGCCAGCAGCTTCGGGACAGCTGAAAATTCTGGAAACACCATATATTTT. Translated, it gives CASSFGTAENSGNTIYF. This chain links TRBV5-1 with TRBJ1-3; 7 bases are shared with TRBD1. This CDR3 contains 17 residues. Germline CDR1 reads SGHRS; CDR2 reads YFSETQ. V dropped 2 bases and J dropped 1; count of bases not matched to a gene: 9.